This T cell receptor (beta chain) comes out of a study of T-cell memory formation after mild COVID-19. This clonotype has a handful of counts. TCRdb re-analysed the 5' RACE reads in MiXCR, keeping a single row per CDR3 protein. The sample shows 200,000 to 250,000 distinct CDR3 sequences, around 9.5% of them seen only once. The CDR3 is 13 amino acids. Germline loops: CDR1 SGHTA, CDR2 FQGNSA. Trimming shortened V by 0 bases and J by 10 bases, and 10 bases separated the two germline ends. The V and J genes are TRBV7-2 and TRBJ2-1; D remains unclear. This TCR came from a man aged 18-30 years who had mild COVID-19 (a few samples of this study predate the infection). Cell type and time point are not known. Sequencing was carried out using PBMCs or a T cell subset sorted from them (not recorded which). The CDR3 sequence: CASSLAMALEQFF. In nucleotides, the CDR3 is TGTGCCAGCAGCTTAGCGATGGCTTTGGAGCAGTTCTTC. Full variable domain (missing parts from reference TRBV7-2 and TRBJ2-1): GAGVSQSPSNKVTEKGKDVELRCDPISGHTALYWYRQSLGQGLEFLIYFQGNSAPDKSGLPSDRFSAERTGGSVSTLTIQRTQQEDSAVYLCASSLAMALEQFFGPGTRLTVL.